These 30 T cell receptor beta chains originate from one sample sequenced in a study of cytomegalovirus exposure and HLA in healthy donors. The primer mix had 60 Vbeta and 13 Jbeta primers. TCRdb's table, derived via immunoSEQ multiplex PCR, lists solely in-frame clones and lacks some. The sample records 100,000 to 150,000 clones, more than 75% being singletons. Material: PBMCs. These receptors were collected from a man younger than 30 in good health and CMV-seronegative.

The gene calls are TRBV5-6 and TRBJ2-2; D perhaps matches TRBD2 (5 bases). Looked up from germline, CDR1 is SGHDT and CDR2 is YYEEEE. This CDR3 region has 14 residues. Trimming shortened V by 0 bases and J by 2 bases, and 5 bases separated the two germline ends. Here the CDR3 reads CASSLAGNTGELFF. Here the CDR3 DNA reads TGTGCCAGCAGCTTGGCGGGAAACACCGGGGAGCTGTTTTTT.

The gene calls are TRBV7-9 and TRBJ1-1; 9 positions agree with TRBD1. Germline trimming cut 5 bases from V and 4 bases from J; bases unmatched to any gene: 5. CDR1 is SEHNR and CDR2 is FQNEAQ in the germline V gene (reference sequence). This CDR3 comprises 14 residues. CDR3 loop: CASSTGQGFTEAFF. CDR3 in DNA: TGTGCCAGCAGCACGGGACAGGGTTTCACTGAAGCTTTCTTT.

This chain connects TRBV7-6 to TRBJ1-1; D gene unclear. The V end was cut by 2 bases, the J end by 1 base, with 5 bases between. CDR1 and CDR2 from the germline V gene are SGHVS and FNYEAQ. CDR3 length equals 13 residues. The CDR3 loop reads CASSLQENTEAFF. In nucleotides, the CDR3 is TGTGCCAGCAGCTTACAGGAGAACACTGAAGCTTTCTTT.

The V call is TRBV5-3, the J call TRBJ2-3; D possibly corresponds to TRBD2 (7 bases). TRBV5-3 carries the ORF label, with uncertain function. The V gene lost 4 bases and the J gene lost 1 base, with 13 bases spanning the gap. The CDR3 totals 15 residues. CDR3 in DNA: TGTGCCAGAAGCCAACCGGGGGGCGGCACAGATACGCAGTATTTT. Protein product: CARSQPGGGTDTQYF.

The chain couples TRBV5-1 to TRBJ2-1, with 7 nucleotides matching TRBD2. V shed 2 bases, J shed 5 bases, and the junction held 7 bases outside the gene matches. CDR3 length equals 15 residues. The V gene's germline CDR1 is SGHRS and CDR2 YFSETQ. In DNA form, the CDR3 reads TGCGCCAGCAGCTTATTACTAGCGAGAAACAATGAGCAGTTCTTC. As protein: CASSLLLARNNEQFF.

This clone occurred once. The chain links TRBV6-5 to TRBJ2-4, with 7 positions matching TRBD2. In germline, CDR1 is MNHEY, CDR2 SVGAGI. The CDR3 loop spans 14 amino acids. Trimming cost V 5 bases and J 7 bases; bases outside gene matches: 8. The CDR3 loop reads CASSGMGGGNIQYF. The CDR3 region has the DNA TGTGCCAGCAGTGGTATGGGGGGAGGGAACATTCAGTACTTC.

The rearrangement uses TRBV7-7 and TRBJ2-5; a possible D gene is TRBD1 (5 bases). V was shortened by 2 bases and J by 5 bases, with 12 bases between the two germline ends. Germline lookup yields CDR1 SSHAT and CDR2 FNYEAQ (reference sequence). The CDR3 covers 14 residues. The CDR3 sequence is CASSLSRGLETQYF. The DNA for the CDR3 is TGTGCCAGCAGCTTAAGTAGGGGATTGGAGACCCAGTACTTC.

The CDR3 DNA follows: TGTGCCAGCAGGTTAGCGGGAGCCAAAAACATTCAGTACTTC. Encoded protein: CASRLAGAKNIQYF. The gene calls are TRBV5-4 and TRBJ2-4; TRBD2 matches at 7 bases. Germline CDR1 reads SGHNT; CDR2 reads YYREEE (reference sequence). The CDR3 covers 14 residues. Trimming removed 5 bases from V and 0 bases from J; junction bases left unmatched: 2.

The chain recombines TRBV4-3 with TRBJ2-3; TRBD2 aligns across 7 bases. Germline V lookup: CDR1 LGHNA, CDR2 YSLEER. The V and J ends lost 0 bases and 4 bases, in that order; junction bases with no gene match: 10. The CDR3 has 17 residues. The CDR3, as DNA: TGCGCCAGCAGCCAAGATATCGGACTAGTCGGTCCAGATACGCAGTATTTT. Its translation: CASSQDIGLVGPDTQYF.

This chain uses TRBV21-1 with TRBJ1-6; the table's D gene call, TRBD1, was not cross checked with the DNA. TRBV21-1 is assigned pseudogene status. The CDR3 totals 16 residues. The CDR3 DNA reads as TGTGCCAGCAGCAAAGGGGAACAGGTGCTTGGTGATCCCCTCCACTTT. Translation: CASSKGEQVLGDPLHF.

The rearrangement joins TRBV6-5 to TRBJ2-3; TRBD1 agrees at 9 bases. The CDR3 extends over 15 amino acids. With V trimmed by 6 bases and J by 2 bases, 6 bases remained unmatched. The germline CDR1 and CDR2 sequences are MNHEY and SVGAGI. CDR3 DNA: TGTGCCAGCAGGACCGGGACAGGGCACACAGATACGCAGTATTTT. Translating it yields CASRTGTGHTDTQYF.

This chain connects TRBV14 to TRBJ1-4; D not certain. V lost 1 base to trimming and J lost 7 bases, with 7 bases between them. In germline, CDR1 is SGHDN, CDR2 FVKESK. This CDR3 is built from 13 residues. As DNA, the CDR3 is TGTGCCAGCAGCCAAGTTGCAGGTGAAAAACTGTTTTTT. Its protein product is CASSQVAGEKLFF.

The V and J genes are TRBV7-9 and TRBJ2-7; possible D gene TRBD1, 5 bases. This CDR3 is built from 14 residues. V was clipped by 3 bases and J by 3 bases, with 12 bases between them. The germline gives CDR1 SEHNR, CDR2 FQNEAQ (reference sequence). The CDR3 spells CASSFPGLIYEQYF. DNA of the CDR3: TGTGCCAGCAGCTTCCCAGGGCTGATCTACGAGCAGTACTTC.

The chain carries TRBV5-1 and TRBJ1-4, with 7 bases fitting TRBD1. V dropped 4 bases and J dropped 4; count of bases not matched to a gene: 10. This CDR3 has 16 residues. Germline values: CDR1 SGHRS, CDR2 YFSETQ. The CDR3 bases are TGCGCCAGCAGCGCGGACAGGCCACCTCGTAATGAAAAACTGTTTTTT. Its protein product is CASSADRPPRNEKLFF.

The chain recombines TRBV19 with TRBJ1-2; 7 nucleotides match TRBD1. Germline lookup yields CDR1 LNHDA and CDR2 SQIVND (reference sequence). Germline trimming cut 3 bases from V and 4 bases from J; bases unmatched to any gene: 5. The CDR3 has 14 amino acids. The CDR3 spells CASSIRGGVYGYTF. DNA for the CDR3: TGTGCCAGTAGTATTCGAGGGGGCGTCTATGGCTACACCTTC. Full variable domain (outside the CDR3, taken from reference TRBV19 and TRBJ1-2): DGGITQSPKYLFRKEGQNVTLSCEQNLNHDAMYWYRQDPGQGLRLIYYSQIVNDFQKGDIAEGYSVSREKKESFPLTVTSAQKNPTAFYLCASSIRGGVYGYTFGSGTRLTVV.

The chain recombines TRBV7-2 with TRBJ2-7, with 10 bases matching TRBD2. With V trimmed by 0 bases and J by 0 bases, 5 bases remained unmatched. Germline CDR1 reads SGHTA; CDR2 reads FQGNSA. The CDR3 is 17 amino acids. CDR3 in DNA: TGTGCCAGCAGCTTAGCCCATCAGCGGGGGGGCTCCTACGAGCAGTACTTC. Its translation is CASSLAHQRGGSYEQYF. The variable domain in full, with the rest retrieved from reference TRBV7-2 and TRBJ2-7, is GAGVSQSPSNKVTEKGKDVELRCDPISGHTALYWYRQSLGQGLEFLIYFQGNSAPDKSGLPSDRFSAERTGGSVSTLTIQRTQQEDSAVYLCASSLAHQRGGSYEQYFGPGTRLTVT.

This chain joins TRBV4-1 and TRBJ2-5, with 16 positions matching TRBD2. Germline loops: CDR1 MGHRA, CDR2 YSYEKL. With V trimmed by 6 bases and J by 0 bases, 7 bases remained unmatched. The CDR3 length is 18 residues. The CDR3 bases are TGCGCCAGCAGACCTACCGGGACTAGCGGGGGGGACCAAGAGACCCAGTACTTC. It yields the protein CASRPTGTSGGDQETQYF.

The chain links TRBV9 to TRBJ1-4; D is unclear. Trimming took off 0 bases at V and 2 bases at J, with 5 bases between the two ends. Looked up from germline, CDR1 is SGDLS and CDR2 is YYNGEE. The CDR3 sequence is 14 residues long. The CDR3 DNA is TGTGCCAGCAGCGTAGCTACCACTAATGAAAAACTGTTTTTT. This translates into CASSVATTNEKLFF.

The rearrangement links TRBV7-2 to TRBJ2-7; D might be TRBD2 (5 bases). This CDR3 region has 14 residues. Per the germline V gene, CDR1 is SGHTA and CDR2 is FQGNSA. Between the trimmed V and J ends, which lost 1 base and 3 bases, there was a span of 10 bases. The CDR3 sequence: CASSLVGSSYEQYF. CDR3 nucleotide sequence: TGTGCCAGCAGCTTAGTAGGGAGTAGCTACGAGCAGTACTTC.

The rearrangement uses TRBV27 and TRBJ2-7, with D perhaps TRBD2 (5 bases). CDR3 length: 13 amino acids. Germline lookup yields CDR1 MNHEY and CDR2 SMNVEV (reference sequence). V dropped 8 bases and J dropped 3 bases, with 14 bases sitting between them. The CDR3 sequence: CASSLIAHYEQYF. Written as DNA, the CDR3 is TGTGCCAGCTCCCTTATAGCGCACTACGAGCAGTACTTC.

The V gene is TRBV7-2, the J gene TRBJ1-5, with 8 bases identical to TRBD1. V lost 5 bases and J lost 6; bases outside the gene matches: 9. CDR1 and CDR2 (germline): SGHTA, FQGNSA. The CDR3 spans 15 residues. CDR3 sequence: CASSLGQGGTQPQHF. DNA for the CDR3: TGTGCCAGCAGCCTCGGACAGGGAGGCACTCAGCCCCAGCATTTT.

This clone came up a few times. V and J are TRBV7-9 and TRBJ1-2; the D gene is possibly TRBD1 (5 bases). Germline lookup yields CDR1 SEHNR and CDR2 FQNEAQ (reference sequence). Between the trimmed V and J ends, which lost 7 bases and 5 bases, there was a span of 23 bases. This CDR3 has 16 residues. CDR3 nucleotides: TGTGCCAGCACCCCCCGGGAGGGGCGAGGCAAATATGGCTACACCTTC. This gives the protein CASTPREGRGKYGYTF.

The CDR3 reads CASSDSLAGSTDTQYF. DNA of the CDR3: TGTGCCAGCTCGGACTCACTAGCGGGGAGCACAGATACGCAGTATTTT. The V and J genes are TRBV18 and TRBJ2-3, with 10 bases identical to TRBD2. This CDR3 region has 16 residues. V was pared by 6 bases and J by 0 bases, with 6 bases of the junction left unmatched. The germline CDR1 and CDR2 sequences are KGHSH and LQKENI. Combining the CDR3 with reference TRBV18 and TRBJ2-3 gives the whole variable domain NAGVMQNPRHLVRRRGQEARLRCSPMKGHSHVYWYRQLPEEGLKFMVYLQKENIIDESGMPKERFSAEFPKEGPSILRIQQVVRGDSAAYFCASSDSLAGSTDTQYFGPGTRLTVL.

CDR3 nucleotides: TGTGCCAGCAGCCCCCCGGGGCTAGCGATGAATGAGCAGTTCTTC. Encoded protein: CASSPPGLAMNEQFF. The rearrangement links TRBV7-3 to TRBJ2-1; tentative D call: TRBD2 (6 bases). Trimming left V 5 bases short and J 7 bases short, with 18 bases between. Germline loops: CDR1 SGHTA, CDR2 FQGTGA. The CDR3 runs to 15 residues.

This chain joins TRBV6-6 and TRBJ2-1; D might be TRBD2 (6 bases). CDR1 is MNHNY, CDR2 SVGAGI, per germline (reference sequence). The CDR3 sequence is 14 residues long. The V end lost 4 bases, the J end lost 1 base, and 8 bases lay between the germline ends. This chain's CDR3 is CASSSGDSYNEQFF. DNA of the CDR3: TGTGCCAGCAGTTCGGGGGATTCCTACAATGAGCAGTTCTTC.

This clone has more than one count but fewer than ten. The chain recombines TRBV29-1 with TRBJ1-2, with 8 nucleotides matching TRBD1. V shed 7 bases, J shed 6 bases, and the junction held 7 bases outside the gene matches. CDR1 SQVTM and CDR2 ANQGSEA come from the germline V gene. The CDR3 is made up of 12 amino acids. The CDR3 spells CSAQGAQDGYTF. The CDR3, as DNA: TGCAGCGCCCAGGGGGCCCAGGATGGCTACACCTTC. Filled out from reference TRBV29-1 and TRBJ1-2, the complete variable domain reads SAVISQKPSRDICQRGTSLTIQCQVDSQVTMMFWYRQQPGQSLTLIATANQGSEATYESGFVIDKFPISRPNLTFSTLTVSNMSPEDSSIYLCSAQGAQDGYTFGSGTRLTVV.

The rearrangement uses TRBV2 and TRBJ2-7; TRBD1 matches 8 bases. The CDR3 runs to 14 residues. Trimming removed 6 bases from V and 1 base from J; junction bases left unmatched: 5. Germline V gene lookup returns CDR1 SNHLY and CDR2 FYNNEI. This CDR3 reads CASSPGQASYEQYF. CDR3 bases: TGTGCCAGCAGCCCGGGACAGGCTTCCTACGAGCAGTACTTC.

DNA for the CDR3: TGTGCCAGCAGTGACCTCGGACAGTACAATGAGCAGTTCTTC. Translation: CASSDLGQYNEQFF. The V gene is TRBV2, the J gene TRBJ2-1, with D tentatively TRBD1 (6 bases). Trimming pared 3 bases from V and 4 bases from J, leaving 10 bases between. This CDR3 spans 14 amino acids. The germline CDR1 and CDR2 sequences are SNHLY and FYNNEI.

The chain couples TRBV29-1 to TRBJ2-1; 9 bases agree with TRBD1. There are 14 residues in the CDR3. From germline, CDR1 is SQVTM and CDR2 ANQGSEA. Trimming at V came to 4 bases and at J to 4 bases, leaving 5 bases not matched to a gene. In nucleotides, the CDR3 is TGCAGCGTTGTCGTGGGGACAGGGTACAATGAGCAGTTCTTC. Translating it yields CSVVVGTGYNEQFF.

The rearrangement links TRBV10-1 to TRBJ2-1, with 8 bases that match TRBD2. The CDR3 has 16 residues. The V segment lost 5 bases and the J segment 0 bases; nucleotides outside the gene matches: 6. In germline, CDR1 is WNHNN, CDR2 SYGVQD (reference sequence). The CDR3 reads CASSTLSGNSYNEQFF. The DNA of the CDR3 is TGCGCCAGCAGTACTCTTAGCGGGAACTCCTACAATGAGCAGTTCTTC.